Reported below is one TCR beta chain. The antigen this receptor binds is unknown. The record has no base qualities; no much larger clone is one base away. This sample stems from a study of CD8+CD57+ T cells in acquired aplastic anemia (dated by TCRdb to 2017 to 2018). Context from the whole study: On average, sorted CD4+ and CD8+ cells yielded roughly 3.4 ug of extracted DNA, with a range of about 0.17 to 27.4 ug. CD8+CD57+ expansion was defined as a frequency above the mean frequency observed in healthy subjects. Paper-wide results and their limitations: CD8+ Simpson's diversity did not differ significantly between patients and healthy controls (P=0.060). Twenty-nine CD8+ CDR3 sequences were found to be shared between patients and controls, but these sequences appeared to be highly expressed in patients and within the immunodominant clones of the patients.

The junction carries 16 bases between V and J, which are trimmed by 1 base and 5 bases respectively. From its cysteine to its phenylalanine, the CDR3 spans 15 amino acids. Of all the DNA, just the CDR3 is kept, 45 bases in frame from base 1. CDR1 and CDR2 are read off the germline V gene (reference sequence) as DFQATT and SNEGSKA. Expansion of CD8+CD57+ cells had been shown by flow cytometry in the patients chosen for sequencing. Every patient had severe acquired aplastic anemia, diagnosed using the International Study of Aplastic Anemia and Agranulocytosis and Camitta criteria. No therapy had been received by the patients at the time of blood sampling. In this study, sorted CD4+ and CD8+ T cells from the blood of healthy subjects and of severe aplastic anemia patients had their TCR repertoires deep-sequenced. Patients were enrolled under clinicaltrials.gov protocols 00001620, 01623167, 00001397, 00071045, 00081523 and 00961064 in the USA. Ficoll-Paque density gradient centrifugation was used to isolate peripheral blood mononuclear cells. Before DNA extraction, CD4+ and CD8+ T cells were sorted by FACS or by magnetic beads.

Genomic DNA served as template for TCR beta VDJ combination and CDR3 sequence profiling. An Illumina HiSeq 2000 was the platform used for TCR repertoire sequencing. Regarding the original processing steps: Repertoire assessment relied on Simpson's diversity index, CDR3 size and DJ length profiles, and TRBV/TRBJ rearrangement plots. Whichever DNA sequence was most abundant in the deep sequencing data was defined as the immunodominant clone. CDR3 amino acid sequences were checked for sharing across subjects and were also compared against the VDJdb database and published repertoires. TCRdb handled the public reads itself, with Q25 trimming in fastp and clone calling in MiXCR, and kept productive beta chains. Each entry merges the rows of one CDR3 protein and shows their most common DNA and genes. None of the V and J calls come from the authors' own analysis; TCRdb made them. This sample comprises roughly 250,000 distinct CDR3 sequences, 47% of them detected only once. The top ten clonotypes cover approximately 7.8% of the sample.

The chain employs TRBV20-1 and TRBJ2-3, with the D gene tentatively TRBD1 or TRBD2, based on 5 matching bases in each. Sequencing input: sorted CD4+, CD8+, or CD8+CD57+ T cells (not recorded which) from PBMCs. The source is a human donor with aplastic anemia. The DNA is TGCAGTGCTAGAGTGGGCCGGGACGGACTAGATACGCAGTATTTT. Translation gives CSARVGRDGLDTQYF.